Presented here are 8 T cell receptor beta chains from one specimen sequenced in a study of molecular identifiers for immune sequencing clone quantification. Each CDR3 protein gets one entry after TCRdb re-called the PCR reads with MiXCR. The repertoire has around 89,000 distinct CDR3 sequences, roughly 19% of them found once; the top ten carry 0.75% to 0.95%. Source material: naive CD8+ T cells from blood, with Jurkat cell RNA spiked in. Subset denoted: FACS-sorted CD8+CD4-CCR7+CD45RA+ naive T cells. These receptors were collected from a human donor in good health. Some libraries in this study had Jurkat cell RNA spiked in.

Many counts were recorded for this clonotype. The chain combines TRBV6-5 with TRBJ2-5; maybe TRBD1 (5 bases). Trimming took 7 bases from V and 5 from J, leaving 20 bases between them. The germline gives CDR1 MNHEY, CDR2 SVGAGI. CDR3 length: 15 amino acids. CDR3 nucleotides: TGTGCCAGCACTGCGTCTCTGGGGCGCAGGGAGACCCAGTACTTC. It codes for CASTASLGRRETQYF.

There are many counts of this clonotype. This chain links TRBV6-5 with TRBJ2-7; a weak D match, TRBD2 (6 bases). The CDR3 totals 14 residues. Trimming cost V 0 bases and J 6 bases, with 12 bases left between them. Germline loops: CDR1 MNHEY, CDR2 SVGAGI. CDR3: CASSYSGGLGEQYF. The CDR3 nucleotides read TGTGCCAGCAGTTACTCGGGGGGATTGGGCGAGCAGTACTTC.

This chain joins TRBV7-8 and TRBJ1-5; 7 bases are a match to TRBD1. The CDR3 is made up of 16 amino acids. V lost 5 bases to trimming and J lost 6 bases; unmatched junction nucleotides: 13. The germline V gene has CDR1 SGHVS and CDR2 FQNEAQ. The CDR3 spells CASSHHRGRDLQPQHF. In DNA, the CDR3 is TGTGCCAGCAGCCACCACAGGGGACGGGACCTTCAGCCCCAGCATTTT.

In the case of this clonotype: A much larger clone differs by one base, so this may be a read error. Since the CDR3 does not end with the conserved phenylalanine or tryptophan, this likely comes from a read error. The chain uses TRBV4-3 and TRBJ2-7; TRBD2 might be the D (6 bases). Germline CDR1 LGHNA, CDR2 YSLEER. V lost 0 bases and J lost 6, with 9 bases in between. The CDR3 extends over 13 amino acids. The CDR3 DNA reads as TGCGCCAGCAGCCAAGATCCGGGGGTCGAGCAGTACTCC. It translates to CASSQDPGVEQYS.

This clonotype was detected ten times or more. V is TRBV7-3 and J is TRBJ2-3; 12 nucleotides line up with TRBD2. V lost 5 bases to trimming and J lost 5 bases; unmatched junction nucleotides: 2. Germline CDR1 reads SGHTA; CDR2 reads FQGTGA. The CDR3 is 14 residues long. The CDR3 DNA reads as TGTGCCAGCAGCCCGGGACTAGCGGGAGATACGCAGTATTTT. Translated, it gives CASSPGLAGDTQYF.

This clonotype was seen repeatedly, ten times or more. V gene TRBV5-4 combines with J gene TRBJ1-1; tentative D call: TRBD1 (5 bases). This CDR3 spans 15 amino acids. V lost 3 bases to trimming and J lost 0 bases, with 12 bases between them. CDR1 is SGHNT, CDR2 YYREEE, per germline (reference sequence). CDR3 coding DNA: TGTGCCAGCAGCTCGCCGGGGCGAATGAACACTGAAGCTTTCTTT. It specifies CASSSPGRMNTEAFF. Drawing the rest from reference TRBV5-4 and TRBJ1-1, the complete variable domain is ETGVTQSPTHLIKTRGQQVTLRCSSQSGHNTVSWYQQALGQGPQFIFQYYREEENGRGNFPPRFSGLQFPNYSSELNVNALELDDSALYLCASSSPGRMNTEAFFGQGTRLTVV.

This clonotype was recorded at least ten times. The chain uses TRBV4-1 and TRBJ1-1, with 7 bases lining up with TRBD1. After removal of 4 bases from V and 5 bases from J, the junction contained 4 bases not matched to a gene. Per the germline V gene, CDR1 is MGHRA and CDR2 is YSYEKL. The CDR3 runs to 13 residues. In DNA, the CDR3 is TGCGCCAGCAGCCTAGCCAGGGGGACTGAAGCTTTCTTT. The encoded protein is CASSLARGTEAFF.

Points on this clonotype: A single base separates this from a much larger clone, so it may be a read error. The rearrangement joins TRBV20-1 to TRBJ2-7; TRBD2 aligns across 9 bases. The CDR3 runs 15 residues. Germline assignment: CDR1 DFQATT and CDR2 SNEGSKA (reference sequence). The CDR3 sequence is CSARDPSGNSHEQYF. CDR3 bases: TGCAGTGCTAGAGACCCTAGCGGGAACTCCCACGAGCAGTACTTC.